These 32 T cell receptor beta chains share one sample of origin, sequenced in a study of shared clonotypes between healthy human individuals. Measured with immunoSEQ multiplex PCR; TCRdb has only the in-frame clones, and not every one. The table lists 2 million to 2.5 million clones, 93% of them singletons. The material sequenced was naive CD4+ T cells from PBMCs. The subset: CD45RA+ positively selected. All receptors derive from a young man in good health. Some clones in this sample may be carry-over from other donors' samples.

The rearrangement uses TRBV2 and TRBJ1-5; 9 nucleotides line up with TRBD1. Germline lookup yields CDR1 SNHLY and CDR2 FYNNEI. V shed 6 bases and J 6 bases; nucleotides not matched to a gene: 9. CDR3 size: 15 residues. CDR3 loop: CASRVQQGALQPQHF. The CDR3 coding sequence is TGTGCCAGCAGAGTTCAACAGGGGGCGCTTCAGCCCCAGCATTTT.

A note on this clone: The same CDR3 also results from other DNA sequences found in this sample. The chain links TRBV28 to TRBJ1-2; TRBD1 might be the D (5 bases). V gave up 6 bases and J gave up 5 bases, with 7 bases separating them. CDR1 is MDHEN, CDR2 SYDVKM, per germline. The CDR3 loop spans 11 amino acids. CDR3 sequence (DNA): TGTGCCAGCAGACAGGAATATGGCTACACCTTC. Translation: CASRQEYGYTF.

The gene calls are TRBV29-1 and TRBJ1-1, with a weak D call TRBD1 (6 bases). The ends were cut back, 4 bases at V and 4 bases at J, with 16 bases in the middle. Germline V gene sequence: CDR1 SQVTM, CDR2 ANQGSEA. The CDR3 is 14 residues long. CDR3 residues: CSVALGTGPTEAFF. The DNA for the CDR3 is TGCAGCGTTGCACTGGGAACAGGGCCCACTGAAGCTTTCTTT.

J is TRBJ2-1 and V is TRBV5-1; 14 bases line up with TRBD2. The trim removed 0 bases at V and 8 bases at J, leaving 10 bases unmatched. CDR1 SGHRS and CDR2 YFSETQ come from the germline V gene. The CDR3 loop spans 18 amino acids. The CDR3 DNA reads TGCGCCAGCAGCTTGGGAGGACTAGCGGGAGGAGTTTTCGATGAGCAGTTCTTC. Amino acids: CASSLGGLAGGVFDEQFF.

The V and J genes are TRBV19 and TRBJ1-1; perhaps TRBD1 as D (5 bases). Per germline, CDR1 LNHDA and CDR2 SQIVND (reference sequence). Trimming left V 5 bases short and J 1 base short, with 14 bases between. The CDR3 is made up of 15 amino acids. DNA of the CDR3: TGTGCCAGTAGTCAGCGGGCAGGGACGAACACTGAAGCTTTCTTT. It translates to CASSQRAGTNTEAFF.

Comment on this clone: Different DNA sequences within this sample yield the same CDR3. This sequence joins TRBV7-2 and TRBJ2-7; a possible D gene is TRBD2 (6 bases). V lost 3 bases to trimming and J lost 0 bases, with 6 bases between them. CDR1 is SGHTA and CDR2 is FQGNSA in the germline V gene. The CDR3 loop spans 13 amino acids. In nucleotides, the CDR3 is TGTGCCAGCAGCTTCGGGGGCTCCTACGAGCAGTACTTC. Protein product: CASSFGGSYEQYF.

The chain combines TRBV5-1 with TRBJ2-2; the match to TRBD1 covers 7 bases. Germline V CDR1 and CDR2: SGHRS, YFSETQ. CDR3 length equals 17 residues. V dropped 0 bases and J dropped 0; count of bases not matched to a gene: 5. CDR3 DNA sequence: TGCGCCAGCAGCTTGGAAGGGGGCGCCTCGAACACCGGGGAGCTGTTTTTT. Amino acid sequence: CASSLEGGASNTGELFF.

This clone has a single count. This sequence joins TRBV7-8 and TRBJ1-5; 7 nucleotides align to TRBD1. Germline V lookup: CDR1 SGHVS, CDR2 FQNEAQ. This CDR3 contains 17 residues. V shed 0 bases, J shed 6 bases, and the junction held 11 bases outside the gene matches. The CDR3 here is CASSLAHGRGRGQPQHF. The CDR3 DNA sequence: TGTGCCAGCAGCTTAGCGCATGGAAGGGGGCGAGGTCAGCCCCAGCATTTT. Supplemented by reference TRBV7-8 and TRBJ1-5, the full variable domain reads GAGVSQSPRYKVAKRGQDVALRCDPISGHVSLFWYQQALGQGPEFLTYFQNEAQLDKSGLPSDRFFAERPEGSVSTLKIQRTQQEDSAVYLCASSLAHGRGRGQPQHFGDGTRLSIL.

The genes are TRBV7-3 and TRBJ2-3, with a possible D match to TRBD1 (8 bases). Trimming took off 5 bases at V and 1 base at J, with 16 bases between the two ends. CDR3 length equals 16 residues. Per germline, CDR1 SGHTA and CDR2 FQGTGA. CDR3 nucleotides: TGTGCCAGCAGCCAGTGGACAGGGAGGGGCACAGATACGCAGTATTTT. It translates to CASSQWTGRGTDTQYF.

The CDR3: CASSLPFKGAKNIQYF. In DNA, the CDR3 is TGTGCCAGCAGCTTGCCTTTCAAGGGGGCCAAAAACATTCAGTACTTC. The rearrangement joins TRBV11-2 to TRBJ2-4, with D perhaps matching TRBD1 (5 bases). The CDR3 sequence is 16 residues long. Trimming took 3 bases from V and 1 from J, leaving 13 bases between them. Germline CDR1 reads SGHAT; CDR2 reads FQNNGV.

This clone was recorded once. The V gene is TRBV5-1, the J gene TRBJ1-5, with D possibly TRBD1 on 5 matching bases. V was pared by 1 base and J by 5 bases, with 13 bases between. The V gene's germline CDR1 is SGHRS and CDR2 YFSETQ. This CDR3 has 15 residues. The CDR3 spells CASSLLGGQYQPQHF. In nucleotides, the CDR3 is TGCGCCAGCAGCTTGTTGGGGGGTCAATATCAGCCCCAGCATTTT.

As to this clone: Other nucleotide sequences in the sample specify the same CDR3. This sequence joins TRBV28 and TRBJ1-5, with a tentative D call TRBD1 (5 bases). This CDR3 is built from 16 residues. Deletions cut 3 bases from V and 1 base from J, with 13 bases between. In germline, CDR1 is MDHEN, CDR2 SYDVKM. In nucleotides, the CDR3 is TGTGCCAGCAGTTTCGGGGGTCGGGGGAGCAATCAGCCCCAGCATTTT. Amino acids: CASSFGGRGSNQPQHF.

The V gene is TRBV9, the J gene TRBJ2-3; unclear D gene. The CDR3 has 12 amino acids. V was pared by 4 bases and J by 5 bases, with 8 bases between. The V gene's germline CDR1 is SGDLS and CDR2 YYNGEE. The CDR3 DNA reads TGTGCCAGCAGCCCGACGGGAGATACGCAGTATTTT. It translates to CASSPTGDTQYF.

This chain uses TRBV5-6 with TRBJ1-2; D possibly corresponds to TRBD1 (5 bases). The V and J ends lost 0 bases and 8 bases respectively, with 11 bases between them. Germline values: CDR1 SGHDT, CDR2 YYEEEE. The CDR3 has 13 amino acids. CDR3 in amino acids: CASSLVTPGGYTF. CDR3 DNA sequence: TGTGCCAGCAGCTTGGTAACTCCAGGGGGCTACACCTTC.

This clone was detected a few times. CDR3 region: CAWSDLQGDTEAFF. CDR3 nucleotide sequence: TGTGCCTGGAGTGATCTCCAGGGAGACACTGAAGCTTTCTTT. The genes are TRBV30 and TRBJ1-1, with D possibly matching TRBD1 (5 bases). The CDR3 consists of 14 residues. The germline V gene has CDR1 GTSNPN and CDR2 SVGIG (reference sequence). V dropped 1 base and J dropped 3 bases, with 12 bases sitting between them.

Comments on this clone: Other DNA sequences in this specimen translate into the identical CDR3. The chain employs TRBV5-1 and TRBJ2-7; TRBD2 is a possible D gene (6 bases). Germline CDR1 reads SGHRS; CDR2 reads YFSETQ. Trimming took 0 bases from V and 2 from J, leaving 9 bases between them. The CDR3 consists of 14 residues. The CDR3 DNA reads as TGCGCCAGCAGCTTGGGGAGGGTCCCCTACGAGCAGTACTTC. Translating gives CASSLGRVPYEQYF.

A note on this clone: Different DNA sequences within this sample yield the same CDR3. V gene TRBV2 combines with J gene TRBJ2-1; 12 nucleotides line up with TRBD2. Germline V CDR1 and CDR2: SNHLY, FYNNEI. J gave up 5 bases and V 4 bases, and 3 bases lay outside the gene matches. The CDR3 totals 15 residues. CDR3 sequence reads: CASSGGLAGNNEQFF. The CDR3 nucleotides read TGTGCCAGCAGTGGAGGACTAGCGGGAAACAATGAGCAGTTCTTC.

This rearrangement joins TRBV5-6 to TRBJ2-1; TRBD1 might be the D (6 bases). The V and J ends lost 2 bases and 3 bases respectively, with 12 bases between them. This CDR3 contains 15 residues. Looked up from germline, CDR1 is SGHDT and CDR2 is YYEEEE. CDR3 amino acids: CASSFGGTLYNEQFF. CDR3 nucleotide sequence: TGTGCCAGCAGCTTCGGTGGGACACTCTACAATGAGCAGTTCTTC.

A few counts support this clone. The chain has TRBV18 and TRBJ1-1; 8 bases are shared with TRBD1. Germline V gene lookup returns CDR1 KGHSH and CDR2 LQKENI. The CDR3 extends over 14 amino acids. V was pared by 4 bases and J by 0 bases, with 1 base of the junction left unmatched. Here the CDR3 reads CASSRTGMNTEAFF. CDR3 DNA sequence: TGTGCCAGCTCACGGACAGGGATGAACACTGAAGCTTTCTTT.

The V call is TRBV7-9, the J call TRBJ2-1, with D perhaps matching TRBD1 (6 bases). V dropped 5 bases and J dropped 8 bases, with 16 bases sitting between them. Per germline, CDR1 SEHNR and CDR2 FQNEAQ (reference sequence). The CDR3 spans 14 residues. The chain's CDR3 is CASSEWGSGDEQFF. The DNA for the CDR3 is TGTGCCAGCAGCGAGTGGGGGTCAGGGGATGAGCAGTTCTTC.

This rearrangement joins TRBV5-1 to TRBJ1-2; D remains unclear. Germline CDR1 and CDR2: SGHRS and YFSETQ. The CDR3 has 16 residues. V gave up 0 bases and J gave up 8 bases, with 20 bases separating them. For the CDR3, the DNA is TGCGCCAGCAGCTTGGGGGCCAGTGGAGTTCCCGGCGGCTACACCTTC. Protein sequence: CASSLGASGVPGGYTF. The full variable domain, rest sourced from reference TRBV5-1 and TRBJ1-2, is KAGVTQTPRYLIKTRGQQVTLSCSPISGHRSVSWYQQTPGQGLQFLFEYFSETQRNKGNFPGRFSGRQFSNSRSEMNVSTLELGDSALYLCASSLGASGVPGGYTFGSGTRLTVV.

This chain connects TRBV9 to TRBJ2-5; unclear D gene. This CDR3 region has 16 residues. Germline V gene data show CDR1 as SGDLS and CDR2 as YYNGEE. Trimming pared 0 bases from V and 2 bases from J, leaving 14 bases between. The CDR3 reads CASSVGVGQDQETQYF. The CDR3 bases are TGTGCCAGCAGCGTAGGCGTCGGGCAGGATCAAGAGACCCAGTACTTC.

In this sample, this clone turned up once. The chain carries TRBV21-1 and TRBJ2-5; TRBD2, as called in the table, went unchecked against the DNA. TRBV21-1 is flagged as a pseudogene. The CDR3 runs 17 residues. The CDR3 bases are TGTGCCAGCAGTCGAAGGAGGTCAACCCGGGAAGGGGAGACCCAGTACTTC. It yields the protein CASSRRRSTREGETQYF.

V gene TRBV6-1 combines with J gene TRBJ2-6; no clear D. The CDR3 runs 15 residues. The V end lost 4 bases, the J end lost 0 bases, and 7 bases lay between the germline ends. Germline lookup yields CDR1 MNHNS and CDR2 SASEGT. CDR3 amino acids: CASSGTFSGANVLTF. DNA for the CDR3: TGTGCCAGCAGTGGGACGTTCTCTGGGGCCAACGTCCTGACTTTC.

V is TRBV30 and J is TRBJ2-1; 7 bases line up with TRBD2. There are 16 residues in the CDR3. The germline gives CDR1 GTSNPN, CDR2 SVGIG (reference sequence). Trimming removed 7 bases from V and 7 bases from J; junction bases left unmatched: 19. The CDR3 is CAFHGWSGIGGNEQFF. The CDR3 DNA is TGTGCCTTCCATGGATGGAGCGGGATAGGAGGGAATGAGCAGTTCTTC.

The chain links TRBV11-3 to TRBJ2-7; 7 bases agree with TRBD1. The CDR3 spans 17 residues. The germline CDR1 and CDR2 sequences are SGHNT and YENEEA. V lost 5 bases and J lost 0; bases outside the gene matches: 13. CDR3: CASSARTGGAPSYEQYF. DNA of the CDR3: TGTGCCAGCAGCGCAAGGACAGGTGGGGCCCCCTCCTACGAGCAGTACTTC.

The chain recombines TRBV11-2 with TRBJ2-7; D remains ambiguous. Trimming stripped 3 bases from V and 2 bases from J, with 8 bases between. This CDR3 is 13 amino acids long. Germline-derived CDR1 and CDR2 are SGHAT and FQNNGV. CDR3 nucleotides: TGTGCCAGCAGCTTGACTGACACCTACGAGCAGTACTTC. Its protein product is CASSLTDTYEQYF.

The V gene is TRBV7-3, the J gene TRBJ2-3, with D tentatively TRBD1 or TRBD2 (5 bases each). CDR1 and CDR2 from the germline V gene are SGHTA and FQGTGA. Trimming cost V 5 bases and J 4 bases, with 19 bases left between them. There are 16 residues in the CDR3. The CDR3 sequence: CASSPGDRLSPDTQYF. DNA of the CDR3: TGTGCCAGCAGCCCCGGGGACCGCCTGTCGCCAGATACGCAGTATTTT.

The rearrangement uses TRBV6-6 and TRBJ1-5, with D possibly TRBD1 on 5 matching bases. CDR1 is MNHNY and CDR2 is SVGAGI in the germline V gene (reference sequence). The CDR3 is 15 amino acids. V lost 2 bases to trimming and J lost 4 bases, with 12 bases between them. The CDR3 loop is CASSYPGHLNQPQHF. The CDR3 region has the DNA TGTGCCAGCAGTTACCCCGGACACTTAAATCAGCCCCAGCATTTT.

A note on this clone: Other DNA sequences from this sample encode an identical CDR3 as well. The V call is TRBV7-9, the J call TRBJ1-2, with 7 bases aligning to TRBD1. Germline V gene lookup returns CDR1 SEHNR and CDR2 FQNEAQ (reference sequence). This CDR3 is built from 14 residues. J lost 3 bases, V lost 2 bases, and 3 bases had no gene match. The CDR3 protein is CASSLTRGDYGYTF. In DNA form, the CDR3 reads TGTGCCAGCAGCTTAACCAGGGGGGACTATGGCTACACCTTC.

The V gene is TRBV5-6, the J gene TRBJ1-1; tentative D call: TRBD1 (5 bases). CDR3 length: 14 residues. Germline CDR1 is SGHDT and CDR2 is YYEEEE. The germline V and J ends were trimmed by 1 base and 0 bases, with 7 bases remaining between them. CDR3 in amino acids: CASSLLTVNTEAFF. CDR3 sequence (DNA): TGTGCCAGCAGCTTGCTGACAGTGAACACTGAAGCTTTCTTT. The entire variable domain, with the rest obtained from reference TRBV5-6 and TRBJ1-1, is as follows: DAGVTQSPTHLIKTRGQQVTLRCSPKSGHDTVSWYQQALGQGPQFIFQYYEEEERQRGNFPDRFSGHQFPNYSSELNVNALLLGDSALYLCASSLLTVNTEAFFGQGTRLTVV.

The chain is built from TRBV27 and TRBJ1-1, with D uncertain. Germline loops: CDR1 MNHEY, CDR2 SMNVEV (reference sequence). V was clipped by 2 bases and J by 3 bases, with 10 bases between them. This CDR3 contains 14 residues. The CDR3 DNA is TGTGCCAGCAGTTTAAGTGGTCTTTACACTGAAGCTTTCTTT. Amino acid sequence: CASSLSGLYTEAFF.